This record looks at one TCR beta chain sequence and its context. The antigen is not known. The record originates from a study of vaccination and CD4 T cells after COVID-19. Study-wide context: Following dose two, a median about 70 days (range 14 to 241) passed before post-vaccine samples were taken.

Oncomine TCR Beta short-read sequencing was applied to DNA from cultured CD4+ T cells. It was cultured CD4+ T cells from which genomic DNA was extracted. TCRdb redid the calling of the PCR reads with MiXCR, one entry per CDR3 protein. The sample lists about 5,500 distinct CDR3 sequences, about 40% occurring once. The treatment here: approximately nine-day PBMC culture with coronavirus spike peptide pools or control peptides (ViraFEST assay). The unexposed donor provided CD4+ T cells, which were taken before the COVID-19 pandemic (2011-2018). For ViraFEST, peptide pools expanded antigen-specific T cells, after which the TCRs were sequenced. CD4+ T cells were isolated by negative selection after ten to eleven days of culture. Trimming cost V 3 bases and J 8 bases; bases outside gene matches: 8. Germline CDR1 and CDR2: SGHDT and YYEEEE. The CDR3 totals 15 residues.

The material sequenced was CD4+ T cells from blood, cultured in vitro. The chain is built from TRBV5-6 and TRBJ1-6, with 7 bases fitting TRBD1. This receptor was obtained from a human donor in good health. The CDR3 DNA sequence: TGTGCCAGCAGCTCAACAGGGGCGAACTATTCACCCCTCCACTTT. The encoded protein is CASSSTGANYSPLHF.